This TCR beta chain was identified in a study of sequential checkpoint blockade in melanoma. Overall study: Each arm's sequence ended with maintenance nivolumab. Study findings and constraints: Patients with week-13 increases in T-cell fraction and clonality benefited about 30 times more often.

Concerning this clone itself: Its specificity is not known.

Indicated treatment: randomized to nivolumab then ipilimumab (arm A) or the reverse (arm B). Repertoires were generated with immunoSEQ multiplex PCR, while TCRdb's copy carries only in-frame clones and drops some. The sample lists about 6,700 clones; about 25% were seen once. Germline-derived CDR1 and CDR2 are MNHGY and SAAAGT. CDR3 length: 15 amino acids. V lost 7 bases and J lost 4; bases outside the gene matches: 9. The clonotype was recovered from a human donor with melanoma. The material was tumor tissue (inferred from file names), obtained from a patient given nivolumab and ipilimumab in sequence. The genes are TRBV6-8 and TRBJ2-3, with 9 bases identical to TRBD1. CDR3 protein: CASTATGGKADTQYF. The CDR3 bases are TGTGCCAGCACTGCGACAGGGGGGAAGGCAGATACGCAGTATTTT.